This T cell receptor beta chain was documented in a study of tumor-infiltrating lymphocytes in primary liver carcinoma. About the research overall: Tumors were stage T1-T3 N0M0, about 4 to 11 cm across.

General study points: It was tumor-adjacent and tumor-blood pairs that overlapped less than tumor region pairs did.

Of note for this clonotype: Its antigen is not known. The junction differs from germline at one of its ends, possibly a read error.

Synthesis of TCR beta cDNA was carried out from approximately 470 ng total RNA with a constant-region primer. Slightly modified ARM-PCR, run as three nested multiplex PCR rounds, produced the TCR beta libraries. Two initial PCR rounds of ten to eleven cycles each paired TRBV1-TRBV30 forward primers with a C-beta reverse primer. TCRdb used MiXCR to reprocess the multiplex PCR reads, holding one entry per CDR3 protein. The sample has around 80,000 distinct CDR3 sequences; 65% to 75% are singletons. The source material, about 19-30 mg of unsorted bulk tissue, was used to co-extract RNA and DNA. This CDR3 has 16 residues. Germline V gene data show CDR1 as SGHDN and CDR2 as FVKESK.

The sample comprised tumor-adjacent normal liver tissue. This clonotype originated in a man between 40 and 49 years old with primary liver carcinoma and hepatitis B virus infection. V and J are TRBV14 and TRBJ2-1, with 8 positions matching TRBD2. This CDR3 reads CASSAVAGWVDDEHFF. The CDR3 region has the DNA TGTGCCAGCAGTGCCGTAGCGGGATGGGTAGACGATGAGCACTTCTTC.